The source of this T cell receptor beta chain is a study of T cell repertoires in cytomegalovirus infection. For the study at large: Recently identified HLA-C-restricted CMV epitopes were among the peptides used.

TCRdb fed the reads into MiXCR, producing one record per CDR3 protein. The sample has around 49,000 distinct CDR3 sequences, around 20% seen once. J gave up 3 bases and V 2 bases, and 8 bases lay outside the gene matches. Germline values: CDR1 SGHTA, CDR2 FQGNSA. This CDR3 comprises 18 residues. About this clonotype: Its specificity is unknown.

V is TRBV7-2 and J is TRBJ2-1; 12 bases align to TRBD2. The sample was CD8+ T cells from cultured PBMCs, taken from culture after CMV antigen stimulation. This clonotype was obtained from a human donor in good health (CMV status not recorded). Some clones in this sample may be carry-over from other donors' samples. CDR3 nucleotide sequence: TGTGCCAGCAGCTTAACTCGTAGACTAGCGGGAGTCTACAATGAGCAGTTCTTC. Its translation is CASSLTRRLAGVYNEQFF.